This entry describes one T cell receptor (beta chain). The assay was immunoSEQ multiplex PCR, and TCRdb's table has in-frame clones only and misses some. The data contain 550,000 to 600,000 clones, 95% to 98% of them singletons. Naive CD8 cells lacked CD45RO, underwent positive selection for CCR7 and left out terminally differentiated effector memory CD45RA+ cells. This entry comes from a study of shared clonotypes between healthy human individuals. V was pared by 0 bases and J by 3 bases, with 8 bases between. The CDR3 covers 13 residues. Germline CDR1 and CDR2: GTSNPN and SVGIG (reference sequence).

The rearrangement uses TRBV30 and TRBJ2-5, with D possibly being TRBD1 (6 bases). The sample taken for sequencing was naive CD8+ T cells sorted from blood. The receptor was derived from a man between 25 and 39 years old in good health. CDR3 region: CAWSVNREETQYF. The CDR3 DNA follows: TGTGCCTGGAGTGTAAACAGGGAAGAGACCCAGTACTTC.